Below are 21 T cell receptor beta chains sequenced from a single sample in a study of patients and donors after allogeneic stem cell transplantation. One entry per CDR3 protein results from TCRdb running MiXCR on the RT-PCR reads. Among a few hundred thousand distinct CDR3 sequences listed, 13% to 15% were seen once. The sequenced sample was blood, either unsorted or a sorted T cell fraction (not recorded which). These TCRs come from a human donor who was either an allogeneic HSCT recipient or a stem cell or donor lymphocyte infusion donor (not recorded which). It is not recorded whose cells these are; they may come from a transplant donor.

This clonotype was found a few times. The V and J genes are TRBV5-1 and TRBJ1-5, with 7 bases that match TRBD1. Trimming removed 4 bases from V and 2 bases from J; junction bases left unmatched: 6. The CDR3 is made up of 15 amino acids. Germline V CDR1 and CDR2: SGHRS, YFSETQ. The CDR3 nucleotides are TGCGCCAGCAGCCCAACAGGGGTAGGCAATCAGCCCCAGCATTTT. Protein sequence: CASSPTGVGNQPQHF.

This chain uses TRBV27 with TRBJ1-2; possibly TRBD1 for D (5 bases). V gave up 7 bases and J gave up 4 bases, with 13 bases separating them. The CDR3 spans 13 residues. The germline gives CDR1 MNHEY, CDR2 SMNVEV (reference sequence). The DNA for the CDR3 is TGTGCCAGCACCCCCGCGGGGGGCTATGGCTACACCTTC. Its translation is CASTPAGGYGYTF.

This clonotype came up a few times. The V gene is TRBV7-9, the J gene TRBJ1-1; D not certain. The V and J ends lost 2 bases and 9 bases respectively, with 13 bases between them. This CDR3 contains 13 residues. The germline V gene has CDR1 SEHNR and CDR2 FQNEAQ (reference sequence). The CDR3 nucleotides are TGTGCCAGCAGCTTATCTGTGGGATTACAAGCTTTCTTT. Translation gives CASSLSVGLQAFF.

This clonotype has more than one count but fewer than ten. V usage is TRBV5-6 and J usage is TRBJ2-4, with D perhaps assigned TRBD1 or TRBD2 (5 bases each). Germline loops: CDR1 SGHDT, CDR2 YYEEEE. The CDR3 sequence is 13 residues long. The V end was cut by 4 bases, the J end by 6 bases, with 11 bases between. The CDR3 DNA reads as TGTGCCAGCAGCGCCGGGACGGGAAACATTCAGTACTTC. This gives the protein CASSAGTGNIQYF.

The chain recombines TRBV6-1 with TRBJ2-7; 11 bases map to TRBD2. The junction had 8 bases not matched to a gene; V was cut back by 10 bases and J by 3 bases. The CDR3 length is 14 residues. Germline V gives CDR1 MNHNS, CDR2 SASEGT. The CDR3 sequence: CATHSGLAGYEQYF. CDR3 coding DNA: TGTGCCACCCATTCCGGACTAGCGGGCTACGAGCAGTACTTC.

The rearrangement joins TRBV7-3 to TRBJ2-2, with 8 bases fitting TRBD2. Germline V CDR1 and CDR2: SGHTA, FQGTGA. CDR3 length: 18 residues. Trimming removed 0 bases from V and 2 bases from J; junction bases left unmatched: 8. CDR3 sequence: CASSLTWGLGSNTGELFF. The DNA for the CDR3 is TGTGCCAGCAGCTTAACATGGGGACTAGGAAGTAACACCGGGGAGCTGTTTTTT.

The sample holds a few counts of this clonotype. The V and J genes are TRBV19 and TRBJ2-5; 9 positions agree with TRBD2. The germline V gene encodes CDR1 LNHDA and CDR2 SQIVND (reference sequence). Trimming at V came to 6 bases and at J to 4 bases, leaving 6 bases not matched to a gene. The CDR3 extends over 14 amino acids. CDR3 nucleotides: TGTGCCAGTAGGATTAGCGGGGGATCAGAGACCCAGTACTTC. Translation: CASRISGGSETQYF.

V is TRBV7-8 and J is TRBJ2-7; 10 bases match TRBD2. This CDR3 is 15 amino acids long. The V and J ends lost 0 bases and 6 bases, in that order; junction bases with no gene match: 5. Per germline, CDR1 SGHVS and CDR2 FQNEAQ. The CDR3 is CASSLAASGSGEQYF. In nucleotides, the CDR3 is TGTGCCAGCAGCTTAGCGGCTAGCGGGAGTGGCGAGCAGTACTTC. The full variable domain, its missing parts supplied by reference TRBV7-8 and TRBJ2-7, is GAGVSQSPRYKVAKRGQDVALRCDPISGHVSLFWYQQALGQGPEFLTYFQNEAQLDKSGLPSDRFFAERPEGSVSTLKIQRTQQEDSAVYLCASSLAASGSGEQYFGPGTRLTVT.

The chain recombines TRBV15 with TRBJ2-5; D is ambiguous. CDR3 length: 14 amino acids. Trimming removed 2 bases at V and 4 bases at J, with 11 bases between. Germline lookup yields CDR1 LNHNV and CDR2 YYDKDF (reference sequence). The CDR3 DNA is TGTGCCACCAGCAGAACTTTGGTTGGAGAGACCCAGTACTTC. It codes for CATSRTLVGETQYF.

This sequence joins TRBV5-8 and TRBJ2-5, with D perhaps assigned TRBD1 or TRBD2 (5 bases each). This CDR3 is built from 16 residues. The germline V gene has CDR1 SGHTS and CDR2 YDEGEE. V dropped 0 bases and J dropped 2 bases, with 14 bases sitting between them. CDR3 loop: CASSLGWGRGQETQYF. The CDR3 DNA is TGTGCCAGCAGCTTGGGTTGGGGGAGAGGTCAAGAGACCCAGTACTTC.

The chain uses TRBV12-5 and TRBJ2-5; 13 nucleotides match TRBD2. This CDR3 contains 15 residues. CDR1 and CDR2 (germline): LGHNT, FRNRAP. Trimming removed 1 base from V and 5 bases from J; junction bases left unmatched: 1. CDR3 amino acids: CASGLGLAGGETQYF. In DNA form, the CDR3 reads TGTGCTAGTGGTTTGGGACTAGCGGGAGGTGAGACCCAGTACTTC. Drawing the rest from reference TRBV12-5 and TRBJ2-5, the complete variable domain is DARVTQTPRHKVTEMGQEVTMRCQPILGHNTVFWYRQTMMQGLELLAYFRNRAPLDDSGMPKDRFSAEMPDATLATLKIQPSEPRDSAVYFCASGLGLAGGETQYFGPGTRLLVL.

This clonotype was found a few times. V gene TRBV5-1 combines with J gene TRBJ2-3; TRBD2 might be the D (6 bases). Germline V CDR1 and CDR2: SGHRS, YFSETQ. V was trimmed by 4 bases and J by 2 bases, leaving 11 bases between them. The CDR3 contains 14 residues. The CDR3: CASSIGTHTDTQYF. CDR3 bases: TGCGCCAGCAGCATTGGGACTCACACAGATACGCAGTATTTT.

The chain joins TRBV20-1 to TRBJ2-1; a weak D match, TRBD2 (5 bases). The CDR3 has 14 amino acids. Trimming cost V 5 bases and J 10 bases, with 21 bases left between them. Germline loops: CDR1 DFQATT, CDR2 SNEGSKA (reference sequence). The CDR3 is CSADPDWIPGEQFF. The CDR3 DNA reads TGCAGTGCTGACCCGGACTGGATTCCGGGCGAGCAGTTCTTC.

This CDR3 reads CASSQDGGPDTGELFF. For the CDR3, the DNA is TGCGCCAGCAGCCAAGACGGGGGGCCGGACACCGGGGAGCTGTTTTTT. The V gene is TRBV4-3, the J gene TRBJ2-2; TRBD2 might be the D (7 bases). V gave up 0 bases and J gave up 3 bases, with 11 bases separating them. In germline, CDR1 is LGHNA, CDR2 YSLEER. This CDR3 has 16 residues.

A single count supports this clonotype. Compared with germline, one end of the junction differs, possibly owing to a read error. The J gene is TRBJ1-1, the V gene TRBV9; 10 nucleotides agree with TRBD1. CDR3 length: 15 residues. CDR1 and CDR2 from the germline V gene are SGDLS and YYNGEE. Written as DNA, the CDR3 is TGCGCCAGCAGCAAGACAGGGGGCTCGGGTACTGAAGCTTTCTTT. Encoded protein: CASSKTGGSGTEAFF.

V gene TRBV25-1 combines with J gene TRBJ1-1, with a possible D match to TRBD1 (5 bases). The germline CDR1 and CDR2 sequences are MGHDK and SYGVNS. Trimming pared 5 bases from V and 4 bases from J, leaving 23 bases between. CDR3 length equals 17 residues. CDR3 loop: CASSPNRMYQGGTEAFF. CDR3 DNA: TGTGCCAGCAGTCCCAATCGAATGTATCAGGGAGGCACTGAAGCTTTCTTT.

The chain recombines TRBV10-3 with TRBJ2-1, with D hard to call. Germline CDR1 and CDR2: ENHRY and SYGVKD. The germline V and J ends were trimmed by 0 bases and 6 bases, with 12 bases remaining between them. This CDR3 contains 15 residues. The CDR3 sequence: CAISESRLGGNEQFF. The DNA of the CDR3 is TGTGCCATCAGTGAGTCGAGACTGGGCGGCAATGAGCAGTTCTTC.

This clonotype was observed a handful of times. This chain joins TRBV20-1 and TRBJ2-1; TRBD2 is a possible D gene (5 bases). Between the trimmed V and J ends, which lost 3 bases and 0 bases, there was a span of 15 bases. This CDR3 contains 16 residues. Germline CDR1 reads DFQATT; CDR2 reads SNEGSKA (reference sequence). The CDR3 loop reads CSARQDFQSSYNEQFF. The CDR3 nucleotides are TGCAGTGCTAGGCAGGACTTCCAATCCTCCTACAATGAGCAGTTCTTC.

The chain combines TRBV2 with TRBJ2-1; D ambiguous. Germline V gene sequence: CDR1 SNHLY, CDR2 FYNNEI. V lost 4 bases to trimming and J lost 3 bases, with 4 bases between them. This CDR3 region has 12 residues. CDR3 protein: CASSVNYNEQFF. DNA for the CDR3: TGTGCCAGCAGTGTTAACTACAATGAGCAGTTCTTC.

This clonotype has just a few counts. In DNA form, the CDR3 reads TGTGCCAGCAGCTTGGCCCGGGGGCCCTACGAGCAGTACTTC. Translation: CASSLARGPYEQYF. V gene TRBV5-5 combines with J gene TRBJ2-7; D is tentatively TRBD1 or TRBD2 (6 bases each). The CDR3 covers 14 residues. Trimming stripped 0 bases from V and 2 bases from J, with 9 bases between. Germline V gives CDR1 SGHKS, CDR2 YYEKEE (reference sequence).

This sequence joins TRBV3-1 and TRBJ2-7; possible D gene TRBD2, 6 bases. Germline V gene sequence: CDR1 LGHDT, CDR2 YNNKEL (reference sequence). With 2 bases removed from V and 2 bases from J, the gap between germline ends came to 13 bases. This CDR3 has 15 residues. This chain's CDR3 is CASSQPGVGTYEQYF. The CDR3 region has the DNA TGTGCCAGCAGCCAACCGGGGGTAGGGACCTACGAGCAGTACTTC.